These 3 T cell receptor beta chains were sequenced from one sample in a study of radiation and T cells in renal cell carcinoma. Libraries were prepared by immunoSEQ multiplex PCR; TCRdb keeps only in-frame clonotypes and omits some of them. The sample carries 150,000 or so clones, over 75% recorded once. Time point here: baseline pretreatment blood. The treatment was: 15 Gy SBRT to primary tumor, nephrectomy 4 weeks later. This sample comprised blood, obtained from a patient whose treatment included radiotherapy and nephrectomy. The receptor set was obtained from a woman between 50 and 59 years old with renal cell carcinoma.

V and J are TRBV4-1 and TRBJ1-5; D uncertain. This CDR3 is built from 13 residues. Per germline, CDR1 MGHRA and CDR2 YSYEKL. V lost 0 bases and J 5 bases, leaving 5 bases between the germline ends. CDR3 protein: CASSQELDQPQHF. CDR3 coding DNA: TGCGCCAGCAGCCAAGAACTGGATCAGCCCCAGCATTTT.

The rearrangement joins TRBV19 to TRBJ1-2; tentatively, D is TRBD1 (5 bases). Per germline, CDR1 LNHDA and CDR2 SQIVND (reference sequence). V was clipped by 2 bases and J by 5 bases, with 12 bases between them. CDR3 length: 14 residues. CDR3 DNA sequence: TGTGCCAGTAGTATAATCAGGGAACCTTATGGCTACACCTTC. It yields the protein CASSIIREPYGYTF.

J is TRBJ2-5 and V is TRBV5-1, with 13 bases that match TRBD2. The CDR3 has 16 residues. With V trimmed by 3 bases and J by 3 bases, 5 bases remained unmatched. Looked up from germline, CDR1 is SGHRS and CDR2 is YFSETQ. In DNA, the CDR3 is TGCGCCAGCAGCTCCGGACTAGCGGGGGACAAAGAGACCCAGTACTTC. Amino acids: CASSSGLAGDKETQYF. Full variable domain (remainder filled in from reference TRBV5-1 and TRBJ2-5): KAGVTQTPRYLIKTRGQQVTLSCSPISGHRSVSWYQQTPGQGLQFLFEYFSETQRNKGNFPGRFSGRQFSNSRSEMNVSTLELGDSALYLCASSSGLAGDKETQYFGPGTRLLVL.